Below, 22 T cell receptor beta chains from the same sample are listed, as sequenced in a study of T cells in Graves' hyperthyroidism and ophthalmopathy. Researchers took RNA transcripts and amplified the TCR beta CDR3 regions from them. RT-PCR in the first round (using the HTBI primer set) targeted the TCR CDR3. TCRdb independently ran MiXCR on the multiplex PCR reads; one entry per CDR3 protein. The table includes about 360,000 distinct CDR3 sequences, roughly an eighth detected once. Sequencing input: blood. All receptors come from a young woman with Graves' hyperthyroidism.

This clonotype was observed at least ten times. V usage is TRBV18 and J usage is TRBJ2-3, with a weak D call TRBD2 (5 bases). This CDR3 has 14 amino acids. V dropped 3 bases and J dropped 2 bases, with 9 bases sitting between them. Per germline, CDR1 KGHSH and CDR2 LQKENI. The CDR3 DNA reads as TGTGCCAGCTCACCTCGGGGTCTCACAGATACGCAGTATTTT. Translated: CASSPRGLTDTQYF.

There are many counts of this clonotype. The rearrangement joins TRBV20-1 to TRBJ1-1; weak D call: TRBD1 (5 bases). Trimming cost V 3 bases and J 6 bases, with 8 bases left between them. The CDR3 runs to 11 residues. Germline-derived CDR1 and CDR2 are DFQATT and SNEGSKA (reference sequence). The CDR3 here is CSASGAAEAFF. CDR3 coding DNA: TGCAGTGCTAGTGGGGCGGCTGAAGCTTTCTTT.

This clonotype appeared many times. This sequence joins TRBV28 and TRBJ2-3; D is ambiguous. Germline V gene sequence: CDR1 MDHEN, CDR2 SYDVKM. Between the trimmed V and J ends, which lost 10 bases and 0 bases, there was a span of 23 bases. CDR3 size: 17 residues. The DNA of the CDR3 is TGTGCCACCTCCAACAGCGATTCCCCCCCTAGCACAGATACGCAGTATTTT. This translates into CATSNSDSPPSTDTQYF.

This clonotype was observed many times. The chain combines TRBV20-1 with TRBJ1-2, with 7 bases lining up with TRBD1. Losses at the gene ends were 8 bases for V and 4 bases for J; bases not matched to a gene: 10. This CDR3 comprises 13 residues. Germline V CDR1 and CDR2: DFQATT, SNEGSKA (reference sequence). CDR3: CSSDRAEGYGYTF. CDR3 nucleotides: TGCAGTAGCGACAGGGCAGAGGGCTATGGCTACACCTTC.

This clonotype was seen many times. J is TRBJ2-1 and V is TRBV20-1, with 7 nucleotides matching TRBD2. V lost 6 bases, J lost 15 bases, and 14 bases stayed unmatched. This CDR3 contains 12 residues. Looked up from germline, CDR1 is DFQATT and CDR2 is SNEGSKA (reference sequence). CDR3 sequence: CSAQTPGGFGFF. In DNA form, the CDR3 reads TGCAGTGCCCAAACCCCGGGGGGTTTTGGGTTCTTC.

This clonotype was seen at least ten times. The chain carries TRBV7-2 and TRBJ1-1, with TRBD1 matching over 8 bases. Germline CDR1 and CDR2: SGHTA and FQGNSA. The CDR3 is 13 residues long. J gave up 5 bases and V 5 bases, and 4 bases lay outside the gene matches. This chain's CDR3 is CASSTDRETEAFF. In nucleotides, the CDR3 is TGTGCCAGCAGCACGGACAGGGAGACTGAAGCTTTCTTT.

Remarks on this clonotype: Since a much larger clone is just one base distant, this may be a read error. The rearrangement uses TRBV5-6 and TRBJ1-2, with 7 bases identical to TRBD1. In germline, CDR1 is SGHDT, CDR2 YYEEEE. This CDR3 contains 16 residues. The CDR3 region is CGSSLGGPPANYGYTF. The CDR3 coding sequence is TGTGGCAGCAGCTTAGGGGGCCCACCAGCTAACTATGGCTACACCTTC.

This clonotype has at least ten counts. The chain employs TRBV6-1 and TRBJ2-3; D possibly corresponds to TRBD2 (6 bases). This CDR3 has 14 amino acids. The ends were cut back, 7 bases at V and 0 bases at J, with 11 bases in the middle. From germline, CDR1 is MNHNS and CDR2 SASEGT. Here the CDR3 reads CASKEGRSTDTQYF. CDR3 bases: TGTGCCAGCAAGGAGGGCCGCAGCACAGATACGCAGTATTTT.

The rearrangement uses TRBV6-2 or TRBV6-3 and TRBJ2-7; D may be TRBD2 (7 bases). Germline assignment: CDR1 MNHEY and CDR2 SVGEGT. The CDR3 consists of 16 residues. V lost 6 bases, J lost 2 bases, and 20 bases lay in between. The CDR3 is CASRHSRRGLTYEQYF. The CDR3 DNA reads TGTGCCAGCAGGCACTCCCGCAGGGGACTAACCTACGAGCAGTACTTC.

This clonotype occurred a few times. The J gene is TRBJ1-1, the V gene TRBV27; no clear D. Trimming left V 5 bases short and J 1 base short, with 11 bases between. CDR1 and CDR2 from the germline V gene are MNHEY and SMNVEV (reference sequence). The CDR3 is made up of 14 amino acids. CDR3 sequence: CASSPQLGNTEAFF. Written as DNA, the CDR3 is TGTGCCAGCAGTCCTCAGCTGGGGAACACTGAAGCTTTCTTT.

Many counts were recorded for this clonotype. This chain uses TRBV2 with TRBJ2-1, with 10 bases matching TRBD1. This CDR3 spans 16 amino acids. The V segment lost 5 bases and the J segment 1 base; nucleotides outside the gene matches: 5. Germline lookup yields CDR1 SNHLY and CDR2 FYNNEI. For the CDR3, the DNA is TGTGCCAGCAGTAGCCGGGACAGGGGTTCCTACAATGAGCAGTTCTTC. This translates into CASSSRDRGSYNEQFF.

In this sample, this clonotype turned up many times. V is TRBV12-3 or TRBV12-4 and J is TRBJ1-1, with 8 bases matching TRBD1. The CDR3 has 14 residues. V trimming: 6 bases; J trimming: 5 bases; junction bases outside the gene matches: 8. The CDR3 here is CASSLDRVLTEAFF. CDR3 nucleotides: TGTGCCAGCAGCTTGGACAGGGTTTTAACTGAAGCTTTCTTT.

This clonotype has at least ten counts. The CDR3 is CSVRVGGMAFF. CDR3 coding DNA: TGCAGCGTAAGAGTGGGGGGTATGGCTTTCTTT. The V call is TRBV29-1, the J call TRBJ1-1, with D maybe TRBD1 (5 bases). The V gene lost 6 bases and the J gene lost 11 bases, with 16 bases spanning the gap. This CDR3 has 11 amino acids. Germline V gene lookup returns CDR1 SQVTM and CDR2 ANQGSEA.

This clonotype was picked up many times. The chain links TRBV18 to TRBJ2-7; D is ambiguous. Germline V gives CDR1 KGHSH, CDR2 LQKENI. This CDR3 has 15 amino acids. Trimming removed 2 bases from V and 0 bases from J, with 11 bases in between. This CDR3 reads CASSPSAGNSYEQYF. The CDR3 DNA follows: TGTGCCAGCTCACCATCCGCTGGGAACTCCTACGAGCAGTACTTC.

The chain has TRBV5-1 and TRBJ1-3; D is ambiguous. V was pared by 2 bases and J by 2 bases, with 23 bases between. The CDR3 runs 19 residues. Germline V lookup: CDR1 SGHRS, CDR2 YFSETQ. CDR3 sequence: CASSFSPLSLAGTGNTIYF. CDR3 sequence (DNA): TGCGCCAGCAGCTTCTCCCCATTGTCTCTTGCGGGGACTGGAAACACCATATATTTT.

This clonotype was counted only a few times. The chain is built from TRBV3-1 and TRBJ1-6; tentative D call: TRBD1 (6 bases). CDR3 length equals 17 residues. The V and J ends lost 0 bases and 10 bases respectively, with 19 bases between them. Germline CDR1 reads LGHDT; CDR2 reads YNNKEL (reference sequence). Here the CDR3 DNA reads TGTGCCAGCAGCCAAGATTGGGCAGGGGTGTTTAGGTCACCCCTCCACTTT. Translation: CASSQDWAGVFRSPLHF.

The rearrangement joins TRBV5-5 to TRBJ2-1; TRBD1 aligns across 10 bases. The germline V gene has CDR1 SGHKS and CDR2 YYEKEE (reference sequence). V lost 4 bases, J lost 8 bases, and 6 bases stayed unmatched. The CDR3 extends over 14 amino acids. The CDR3 nucleotides read TGTGCCAGCAGCCGGGACAGGGGTTTGTATGAGCAGTTCTTC. Residues: CASSRDRGLYEQFF.

In its sample, this clonotype was seen many times. The rearrangement links TRBV7-2 to TRBJ1-4, with no clear D. The germline V and J ends were trimmed by 1 base and 4 bases, with 7 bases remaining between them. Per the germline V gene, CDR1 is SGHTA and CDR2 is FQGNSA. The length of the CDR3 is 14 residues. CDR3 nucleotides: TGTGCCAGCAGCTTAGTCGGGGTTAATGAAAAACTGTTTTTT. It translates to CASSLVGVNEKLFF.

This clonotype was counted many times. V usage is TRBV20-1 and J usage is TRBJ2-5, with 7 bases that match TRBD1. Per germline, CDR1 DFQATT and CDR2 SNEGSKA (reference sequence). The ends lost 6 bases at V and 2 bases at J; junction bases unmatched: 6. The CDR3 runs 13 residues. The CDR3 loop is CSARDSTQETQYF. In DNA form, the CDR3 reads TGCAGTGCCCGGGACAGCACTCAAGAGACCCAGTACTTC.

The table lists this clonotype with many counts. The chain combines TRBV20-1 with TRBJ2-3; no firm D call. The length of the CDR3 is 14 residues. In germline, CDR1 is DFQATT, CDR2 SNEGSKA (reference sequence). V gave up 5 bases and J gave up 2 bases, with 14 bases separating them. CDR3 sequence: CSAYPRSLTDTQYF. The CDR3 nucleotides are TGCAGTGCTTACCCGAGGTCCCTCACAGATACGCAGTATTTT.

This clonotype has at least ten counts. The chain uses TRBV7-2 and TRBJ2-5, with D maybe TRBD2 (6 bases). This CDR3 has 13 residues. V was cut by 7 bases and J by 5 bases, with 14 bases left in between. Germline CDR1 reads SGHTA; CDR2 reads FQGNSA. For the CDR3, the DNA is TGTGCCAGCACCTTGGGGGGTAGGGAGACCCAGTACTTC. This codes for CASTLGGRETQYF.

The rearrangement uses TRBV5-8 and TRBJ1-5; 8 nucleotides align to TRBD1. The trim removed 0 bases at V and 9 bases at J, leaving 11 bases unmatched. The CDR3 is 16 amino acids. The germline gives CDR1 SGHTS, CDR2 YDEGEE. CDR3 DNA sequence: TGTGCCAGCAGCTTGGAATCGGGGCAGGGGGCTCGGCCCCAGCATTTT. It yields the protein CASSLESGQGARPQHF. Drawing the rest from reference TRBV5-8 and TRBJ1-5, the complete variable domain is EAGVTQSPTHLIKTRGQQATLRCSPISGHTSVYWYQQALGLGLQFLLWYDEGEERNRGNFPPRFSGRQFPNYSSELNVNALELEDSALYLCASSLESGQGARPQHFGDGTRLSIL.